The rows below give T cell receptor beta chains drawn from one sample of a study of OX40 agonist ivuxolimab in advanced cancers. Here immunoSEQ multiplex PCR was the method, and the copy in TCRdb shows in-frame clones only, minus some. This sample has approximately 77,000 clones, with 91% found just once. Source: CD4+ or CD8+ T cells sorted from blood, taken in a trial of the OX40 agonist ivuxolimab. Receptors originate from an adult with an advanced solid tumor such as melanoma, head and neck, liver or kidney cancer. Each CDR3 is given with its conserved first and last residue. D genes are given only for firm matches. Not all rows give a size; the values are once, few, many and, for expanded clones, a class.

. | TRBJ2-7 | . | TRBV14 | TGTGCCAGCAGCCAATTACATCCCTACGAGCAGTACTTC | CASSQLHPYEQYF
TRBD1 | TRBJ2-7 | once | TRBV5-1 | TGCGCCAGCAGCATAGACAGGGGGCTCACTTACGAGCAGTACTTC | CASSIDRGLTYEQYF
TRBD1 | TRBJ2-3 | . | TRBV7-3 | TGTGCCAGCAGTCCCGGACAGGGACGGTCAGGGGATACGCAGTATTTT | CASSPGQGRSGDTQYF
. | TRBJ1-3 | . | TRBV4-3 | TGCGCCAGCAGCCAAGGGACTTCCTTTACTCCCATTTCTGGAAACACCATATATTTT | CASSQGTSFTPISGNTIYF
. | TRBJ2-7 | . | TRBV9 | TGTGCCAGCAGCGCCGGGGACGGAAGCTCCTACGAGCAGTACTTC | CASSAGDGSSYEQYF
. | TRBJ1-1 | . | TRBV18 | TGTGCCAGCTCCCTCACGGGGGACGGGGCTTTCTTT | CASSLTGDGAFF
. | TRBJ1-2 | . | TRBV28 | TGTGCCAGCAGTTTCCAAACAGGGTTACATGGCTACACCTTC | CASSFQTGLHGYTF
. | TRBJ2-3 | . | TRBV6-6 | TGTGCCACCCAAGGGACGACAGATACGCAGTATTTT | CATQGTTDTQYF
. | TRBJ2-1 | . | TRBV28 | TGTGCCAGCAGAAACCGGGGCCACAATGAGCAGTTCTTC | CASRNRGHNEQFF
. | TRBJ2-5 | . | TRBV7-8 | TGTGCCAGCAGCCCTCTCACGGGGGAAAAAGAGACCCAGTACTTC | CASSPLTGEKETQYF
TRBD1 | TRBJ1-5 | few | TRBV27 | TGTGCCAGCACGACAGGGAATCAGCCCCAGCATTTT | CASTTGNQPQHF
. | TRBJ2-7 | . | TRBV5-6 | TGTGCCAGCAGCTTCGGGACATTTGACGAGCAGTACTTC | CASSFGTFDEQYF
. | TRBJ2-1 | . | TRBV4-3 | TGCGCCAGCAGCCAAGATGAGGAGCGGAGGGATGAGCAGTTCTTC | CASSQDEERRDEQFF
. | TRBJ2-4 | . | TRBV21-1 | TGTGCCAGCAGCAAAGCCCTGCAGGGGGCTTTGAACATTCAGTACTTC | CASSKALQGALNIQYF
. | TRBJ2-2 | . | TRBV27 | TGTGCCAGCAGTCTAGCCCCGGGCTCCGGGGAGCTGTTTTTT | CASSLAPGSGELFF
. | TRBJ2-1 | . | TRBV4-3 | TGCGCCAGCAGCCGATTAACAGGCATTGGTGAGCAGTTCTTC | CASSRLTGIGEQFF
TRBD2 | TRBJ2-7 | . | TRBV11-2 | TGTGCCAGCAGCCTTCTAGCGGGACTCGACGAGCAGTACTTC | CASSLLAGLDEQYF
. | TRBJ1-1 | . | TRBV11-3 | TGTGCCAGCAGCCCAGGGGTGAACACTGAAGCTTTCTTT | CASSPGVNTEAFF
. | TRBJ2-7 | . | TRBV5-6 | TGTGCCAGCAGCTTGGATCAGACCTACGAGCAGTACTTC | CASSLDQTYEQYF
. | TRBJ1-4 | . | TRBV2 | TGTGCCAGCAATTTCTTGGATGAAAAACTGTTTTTT | CASNFLDEKLFF
. | TRBJ1-4 | . | TRBV27 | TGTGCCAGCAGGGGATTGAGTACAACTAATGAAAAACTGTTTTTT | CASRGLSTTNEKLFF
. | TRBJ1-4 | . | TRBV2 | TGTGCCAGCAGTGCCCCAGGGGAGGGCCGGAATGAAAAACTGTTTTTT | CASSAPGEGRNEKLFF
TRBD1 | TRBJ2-3 | once | TRBV28 | TGTGCCAGCAGTTGGGGGACAGGAGCTAGCACAGATACGCAGTATTTT | CASSWGTGASTDTQYF
. | TRBJ1-4 | . | TRBV5-8 | TGTGCCAGCAGCCCGGGAAGGAAGGAAAAACTGTTTTTT | CASSPGRKEKLFF
TRBD2 | TRBJ2-7 | . | TRBV4-1 | TGCGCCAGCAGCCAACGGGTAGCGGGAATCTACGAGCAGTACTTC | CASSQRVAGIYEQYF
. | TRBJ2-1 | . | TRBV6-5 | TGTGCCAGCAGTTGGGACTCGGACTACAATGAGCAGTTCTTC | CASSWDSDYNEQFF
TRBD2 | TRBJ2-1 | once | TRBV28 | TGTGCCAGCAGTCCGACTAGCGGAGGGAATGAGCAGTTCTTC | CASSPTSGGNEQFF
TRBD2 | TRBJ2-1 | . | TRBV28 | TGTGCCAGCAGAACTAGCGGGAACATCAATGAGCAGTTCTTC | CASRTSGNINEQFF
. | TRBJ1-1 | . | TRBV19 | TGTGCCAGTAGTATAGATGAGGAGGAAGGTGAAGCTTTCTTT | CASSIDEEEGEAFF
. | TRBJ1-1 | . | TRBV19 | TGTGCCAGTAGTATTCTCGGGTCCCAAGCTTTCTTT | CASSILGSQAFF
. | TRBJ2-2 | . | TRBV7-8 | TGTGCCAGCAGCCCCGGGGGCGGCACCGGGGAGCTGTTTTTT | CASSPGGGTGELFF
. | TRBJ1-1 | . | TRBV18 | TGTGCCAGCTCAAGGAAGAGGAGAAGGGACACAGGGACCCAAAGAATGAACACTGAAGCTTTCTTT | CASSRKRRRDTGTQRMNTEAFF
TRBD1 | TRBJ2-5 | . | TRBV27 | TGTGCCAGCAGTCCCGGGACAGACTGGACTTCAGAGACCCAGTACTTC | CASSPGTDWTSETQYF
. | TRBJ1-4 | . | TRBV13 | TGTGCCAGCAGCTTAGGCGAGGGGAGAGCTAATGAAAAACTGTTTTTT | CASSLGEGRANEKLFF
. | TRBJ2-1 | . | TRBV7-9 | TGTGCCAGCAGCTTATCCGCGGGACGGGAGCAGTTCTTC | CASSLSAGREQFF
TRBD2 | TRBJ2-1 | . | TRBV6-1 | TGTGCCAGCAGTGAAGAGCTAGCGGGAGTCAGGAATGAGCAGTTCTTC | CASSEELAGVRNEQFF
. | TRBJ2-7 | . | TRBV19 | TGTGCCAGTAGTCCAAGCGGAAACTACGAGCAGTACTTC | CASSPSGNYEQYF